The 2 T cell receptor beta chains below come from one sample, sequenced in a study of monozygotic twins with inflammatory bowel disease. Reprocessing the 5' RACE reads, TCRdb reports a single entry for every CDR3 protein and omits DNA. Recorded for this sample: a few hundred thousand distinct CDR3 sequences. The sequenced material came from blood. These receptors all come from a human donor with ulcerative colitis or Crohn's disease, or a healthy co-twin of an affected twin (not recorded which).

The V and J genes are TRBV12-3 or TRBV12-4 and TRBJ2-7. The CDR3 extends over 15 amino acids. The CDR3 sequence: CASSRPGQGSHEQYF.

The genes are TRBV5-6 and TRBJ2-1; TCRdb returns TRBD2, unconfirmable since there is no DNA. CDR1 is SGHDT and CDR2 is YYEEEE in the germline V gene. The CDR3 length is 12 residues. The CDR3 sequence is CASSFPGTSPLF.